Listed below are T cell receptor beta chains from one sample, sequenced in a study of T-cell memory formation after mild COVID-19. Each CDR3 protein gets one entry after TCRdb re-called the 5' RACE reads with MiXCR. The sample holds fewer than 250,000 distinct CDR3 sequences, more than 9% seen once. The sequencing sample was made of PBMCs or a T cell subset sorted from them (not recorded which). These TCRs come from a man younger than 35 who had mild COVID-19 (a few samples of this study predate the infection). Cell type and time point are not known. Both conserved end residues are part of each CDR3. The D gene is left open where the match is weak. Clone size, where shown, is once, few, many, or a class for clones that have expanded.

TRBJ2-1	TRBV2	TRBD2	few	CASKPGTSGASGNEQFF	TGTGCCAGCAAGCCCGGGACTAGCGGGGCCTCGGGTAATGAGCAGTTCTTC
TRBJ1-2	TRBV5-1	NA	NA	CASSQDAGNYGYTF	TGCGCCAGCAGCCAAGACGCAGGGAACTATGGCTACACCTTC
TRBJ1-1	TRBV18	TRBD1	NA	CASSYVGQGMNTEAFF	TGTGCCAGCTCCTATGTAGGACAGGGGATGAACACTGAAGCTTTCTTT
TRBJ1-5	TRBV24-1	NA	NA	CATSDYITSTTNNQPQHF	TGTGCCACCAGTGACTATATAACCTCCACTACCAACAATCAGCCCCAGCATTTT
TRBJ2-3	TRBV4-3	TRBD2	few	CASSQGSGYSGGGDTQYF	TGCGCCAGCAGCCAAGGATCTGGGTATAGCGGGGGGGGAGATACGCAGTATTTT
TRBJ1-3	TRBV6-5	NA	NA	CASSWVAAGNTIYF	TGTGCCAGCAGTTGGGTAGCGGCTGGAAACACCATATATTTT
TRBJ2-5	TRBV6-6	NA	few	CASSPGAPETQYF	TGTGCCAGCAGCCCAGGGGCCCCAGAGACCCAGTACTTC
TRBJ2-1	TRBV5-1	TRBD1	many	CASSPQGVTGNEQFF	TGCGCCAGCAGCCCACAGGGGGTTACAGGCAATGAGCAGTTCTTC
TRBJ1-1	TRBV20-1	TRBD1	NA	CSASGDRVNTEAFF	TGCAGTGCTAGCGGGGACAGGGTGAACACTGAAGCTTTCTTT
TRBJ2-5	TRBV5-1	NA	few	CASSLREDETQYF	TGCGCCAGCAGCTTGCGGGAAGATGAGACCCAGTACTTC
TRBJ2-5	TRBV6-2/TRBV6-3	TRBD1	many	CASSGTGETQYF	TGTGCCAGCAGCGGGACAGGAGAGACCCAGTACTTC
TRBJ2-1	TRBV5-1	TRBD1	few	CASSRMTGVNEQFF	TGCGCCAGCAGCCGGATGACAGGGGTGAATGAGCAGTTCTTC
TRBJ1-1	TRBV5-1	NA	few	CASSLTVITEAFF	TGCGCCAGCAGCTTGACGGTGATTACTGAAGCTTTCTTT
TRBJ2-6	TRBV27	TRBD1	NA	CASSLDRVPGANVLTF	TGTGCCAGCAGTTTAGACAGGGTCCCTGGGGCCAACGTCCTGACTTTC
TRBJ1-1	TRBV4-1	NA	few	CASSQGFLDAEAFF	TGCGCCAGCAGCCAAGGTTTCCTGGACGCTGAAGCTTTCTTT
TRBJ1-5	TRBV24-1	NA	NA	CATSVGGADSAQHF	TGTGCCACCAGTGTCGGGGGGGCGGATTCAGCCCAGCATTTT
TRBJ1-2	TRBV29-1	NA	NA	CSVGPTKEGYTF	TGCAGCGTTGGCCCTACCAAGGAGGGCTACACCTTC
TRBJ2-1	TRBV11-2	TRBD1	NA	CATTGDRGSYNEQFF	TGTGCCACCACTGGGGACAGGGGCTCCTACAATGAGCAGTTCTTC
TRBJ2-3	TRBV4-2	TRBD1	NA	CASNRDRRTDTQYF	TGTGCCAGCAATCGGGACAGGAGGACAGATACGCAGTATTTT
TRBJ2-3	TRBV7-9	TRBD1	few	CASGTGLLSDTQYF	TGTGCCAGCGGGACAGGGTTGTTGTCAGATACGCAGTATTTT
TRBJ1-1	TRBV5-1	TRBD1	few	CASSLDPAGQGAEAFF	TGCGCCAGCAGCTTGGATCCGGCCGGCCAGGGGGCTGAAGCTTTCTTT
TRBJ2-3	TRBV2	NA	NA	CASHTSATSTDTQYF	TGTGCCAGCCACACCTCGGCCACGAGCACAGATACGCAGTATTTT
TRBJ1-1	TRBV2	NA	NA	CASSVNRRNTEAFF	TGTGCCAGCAGTGTAAACAGGCGGAACACTGAAGCTTTCTTT
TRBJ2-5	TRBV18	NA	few	CASSPSGTRETQYF	TGTGCCAGCTCACCATCCGGGACAAGAGAGACCCAGTACTTC
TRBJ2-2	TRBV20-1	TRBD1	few	CSARRTGGELFF	TGCAGTGCGCGTAGGACAGGCGGGGAGCTGTTTTTT
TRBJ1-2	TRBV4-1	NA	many	CASSQRSRGGREDYTF	TGCGCCAGCAGCCAACGGAGTCGTGGCGGTAGGGAGGACTACACCTTC
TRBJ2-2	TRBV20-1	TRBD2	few	CSALNPSGSTGELFF	TGCAGTGCCTTAAACCCCAGCGGGAGCACCGGGGAGCTGTTTTTT
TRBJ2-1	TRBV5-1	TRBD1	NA	CASSAPGTGGSNEQFF	TGCGCCAGCAGCGCACCCGGGACAGGGGGAAGCAATGAGCAGTTCTTC
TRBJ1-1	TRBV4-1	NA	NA	CASSQPELRFMNTEAFF	TGCGCCAGCAGCCAACCCGAGTTACGGTTTATGAACACTGAAGCTTTCTTT
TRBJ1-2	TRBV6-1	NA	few	CASSAQGDYGYTF	TGTGCCAGCAGCGCACAGGGCGACTATGGCTACACCTTC
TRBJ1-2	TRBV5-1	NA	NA	CASSLARLTVYGYTF	TGCGCCAGCAGCTTGGCTCGGCTCACTGTCTATGGCTACACCTTC
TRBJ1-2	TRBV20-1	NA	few	CSATPGQRYGYTF	TGCAGTGCAACACCGGGACAACGCTATGGCTACACCTTC
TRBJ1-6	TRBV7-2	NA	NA	CASSLGRRERPYNSPLHF	TGTGCCAGCAGCTTAGGGAGAAGGGAACGCCCCTATAATTCACCCCTCCACTTT
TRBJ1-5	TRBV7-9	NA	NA	CASSFGFGNQPQHF	TGTGCCAGCAGCTTTGGGTTCGGCAATCAGCCCCAGCATTTT
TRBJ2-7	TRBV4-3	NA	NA	CASSHDLGDPYEQYF	TGCGCCAGCAGCCACGATCTCGGGGACCCCTACGAGCAGTACTTC
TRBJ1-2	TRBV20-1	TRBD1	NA	CSASDSTGAYGYTF	TGCAGTGCTAGTGATTCAACAGGGGCCTATGGCTACACCTTC
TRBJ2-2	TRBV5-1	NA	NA	CASSLFGVNTGELFF	TGCGCCAGCAGCTTGTTCGGGGTGAACACCGGGGAGCTGTTTTTT
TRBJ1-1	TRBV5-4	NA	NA	CASSGGGEAFF	TGTGCCAGCAGCGGGGGGGGAGAAGCTTTCTTT
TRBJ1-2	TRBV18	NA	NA	CASSPTAGSQGGEYGYTF	TGTGCCAGCTCACCAACGGCCGGGTCCCAAGGCGGGGAGTATGGCTACACCTTC
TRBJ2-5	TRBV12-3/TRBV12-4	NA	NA	CASSIGYQETQYF	TGTGCCAGCAGTATTGGGTACCAAGAGACCCAGTACTTC
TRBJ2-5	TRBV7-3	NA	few	CASSRDPQETQYF	TGTGCCAGCAGCCGGGACCCCCAAGAGACCCAGTACTTC
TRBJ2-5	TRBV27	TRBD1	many	CASSLTGLETQYF	TGTGCCAGCAGTCTGACAGGGTTGGAGACCCAGTACTTC
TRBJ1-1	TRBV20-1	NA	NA	CSLDKPPVAFF	TGCAGTCTTGACAAGCCGCCCGTAGCTTTCTTT
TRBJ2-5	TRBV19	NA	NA	CASSRNTGIAKPLIQETQYF	TGTGCCAGTAGTAGGAACACAGGGATAGCTAAGCCCCTTATCCAAGAGACCCAGTACTTC